A selection of T cell receptor beta chains follows, all from one sample in a study of long-term antiretroviral therapy in people with HIV. Here immunoSEQ multiplex PCR was the method, and the copy in TCRdb shows in-frame clones only, minus some. Of tens of thousands of clones in the sample, about 92% were seen once. This material consisted of unsorted PBMCs, taken 7.6 years after starting antiretroviral therapy. These receptors were obtained from a woman aged 40-49 years with HIV. Each CDR3 is given with its conserved first and last residue. Each record gives: V gene, D gene, clone size, J gene, CDR3 protein, CDR3 DNA. D genes are given only for firm matches. Clone size is shown for a subset of rows, as once, few, many or a class of expanded clone.

>TRBV2|TRBD2|.|TRBJ2-5
CASRGDYRETQYF
TGTGCCAGCAGGGGGGACTACAGGGAGACCCAGTACTTC
>TRBV2|TRBD2|.|TRBJ2-3
CASVLAGGLADTQYF
TGTGCCAGCGTCCTAGCGGGGGGGCTAGCAGATACGCAGTATTTT
>TRBV5-5|TRBD1|.|TRBJ1-2
CASSYRTGGDGYTF
TGTGCCAGCAGCTACCGGACAGGGGGGGACGGCTACACCTTC
>TRBV13|.|once|TRBJ2-3
CASSTMDKGSDSTDTQYF
TGTGCCAGCAGCACAATGGACAAGGGAAGCGATAGCACAGATACGCAGTATTTT
>TRBV7-9|.|.|TRBJ1-1
CASSTSVATEAFF
TGTGCCAGCAGCACATCGGTGGCGACTGAAGCTTTCTTT
>TRBV9|TRBD2|.|TRBJ2-2
CASSVDGAGGTGELFF
TGTGCCAGCAGCGTCGACGGAGCGGGGGGTACCGGGGAGCTGTTTTTT
>TRBV4-3|TRBD2|.|TRBJ2-1
CASSQDSGGFSYNEQFF
TGCGCCAGCAGCCAAGATAGCGGGGGCTTTAGTTACAATGAGCAGTTCTTC
>TRBV5-6|TRBD1|.|TRBJ2-1
CASSSGTGGNEQFF
TGTGCCAGCAGCTCCGGGACAGGTGGGAATGAGCAGTTCTTC
>TRBV5-1|.|.|TRBJ2-7
CASSPLTTKKYEQYF
TGCGCCAGCAGCCCACTCACAACGAAGAAATACGAGCAGTACTTC
>TRBV6-5|.|.|TRBJ1-1
CASSSIGDTEAFF
TGTGCCAGCAGTTCGATAGGGGACACTGAAGCTTTCTTT
>TRBV11-2|TRBD1|.|TRBJ1-1
CASSPGQQNTEAFF
TGTGCCAGCAGCCCGGGACAGCAGAACACTGAAGCTTTCTTT
>TRBV7-9|.|.|TRBJ1-2
CASSTPRPGLDYGYTF
TGTGCCAGCAGCACGCCGCGCCCAGGGCTCGACTATGGCTACACCTTC
>TRBV6-6|.|.|TRBJ2-7
CASSYKNEQYF
TGTGCCAGCAGTTATAAGAACGAGCAGTACTTC
>TRBV4-3|TRBD1|.|TRBJ2-4
CASSPGTGDSIQYF
TGCGCCAGCAGTCCTGGGACAGGGGATAGCATTCAGTACTTC
>TRBV19|TRBD2|.|TRBJ2-3
CASSLRGGAADTQYF
TGTGCCAGTAGCCTCCGGGGGGGGGCAGCAGATACGCAGTATTTT
>TRBV7-2|.|.|TRBJ1-1
CASSDRTPRSSLNTEAFF
TGTGCCAGCAGCGACAGGACACCCAGATCGTCCCTGAACACTGAAGCTTTCTTT
>TRBV5-1|TRBD2|.|TRBJ2-3
CASSLDASGGPGGTDTQYF
TGCGCCAGCAGCTTGGACGCTAGCGGGGGGCCAGGAGGAACAGATACGCAGTATTTT
>TRBV6-5|.|.|TRBJ2-7
CATRFGQGPSYEQYF
TGTGCCACCCGGTTCGGGCAGGGTCCTTCCTACGAGCAGTACTTC
>TRBV7-6|.|.|TRBJ1-1
CASSLTENTEAFF
TGTGCCAGCAGCTTAACAGAGAACACTGAAGCTTTCTTT
>TRBV21-1|.|.|TRBJ1-3
CASSPVGGTGGTGNTIYF
TGTGCCAGCAGCCCCGTTGGGGGGACAGGGGGTACTGGAAACACCATATATTTT
>TRBV27|.|.|TRBJ1-1
CASSFLGRSNTEAFF
TGTGCCAGCAGTTTCCTGGGACGGTCGAACACTGAAGCTTTCTTT
>TRBV6-5|.|.|TRBJ1-5
CASSAGRFSNQPQHF
TGTGCCAGCAGTGCAGGACGGTTTAGCAATCAGCCCCAGCATTTT
>TRBV7-9|TRBD2|.|TRBJ2-7
CASSPRTSGGSYEQYF
TGTGCCAGCAGCCCTAGGACTAGCGGGGGCTCCTACGAGCAGTACTTC
>TRBV30|TRBD2|.|TRBJ2-7
CACERGGTNEQYF
TGTGCCTGTGAGCGGGGGGGGACCAACGAGCAGTACTTC
>TRBV7-8|TRBD1|.|TRBJ2-3
CASSLREGGQGGDTQYF
TGTGCCAGCAGCCTTAGGGAGGGGGGACAGGGCGGCGATACGCAGTATTTT
>TRBV7-9|.|.|TRBJ2-3
CASSEILAWGSTDTQYF
TGTGCCAGCAGCGAAATCCTAGCGTGGGGGAGCACAGATACGCAGTATTTT
>TRBV14|.|.|TRBJ2-2
CASSQAGYSTGELFF
TGTGCCAGCAGCCAAGCGGGGTATTCTACCGGGGAGCTGTTTTTT
>TRBV10-2|.|.|TRBJ2-3
CASSERGTAGAQYF
TGCGCCAGCAGTGAACGCGGGACTGCCGGGGCGCAGTATTTT
>TRBV15|.|.|TRBJ1-5
CATSRDRSNQPQHF
TGTGCCACCAGCAGAGATCGTAGCAATCAGCCCCAGCATTTT
>TRBV7-2|.|.|TRBJ2-3
CASSLRLATLNFDTQYF
TGTGCCAGCAGCTTACGGCTAGCAACGCTGAATTTCGATACGCAGTATTTT
>TRBV18|TRBD1|once|TRBJ1-1
CASSTGTGFFVGEAFF
TGTGCCAGCTCCACCGGGACAGGGTTTTTCGTAGGTGAAGCTTTCTTT
>TRBV6-6|.|.|TRBJ1-1
CASSYATSTEAFF
TGTGCCAGCAGTTACGCCACTAGCACTGAAGCTTTCTTT
>TRBV9|.|.|TRBJ2-2
CASSGSGGAGGELFF
TGTGCCAGCAGCGGATCAGGAGGGGCGGGCGGGGAGCTGTTTTTT
>TRBV6-5|TRBD1|.|TRBJ2-2
CASSGQGNTGELFF
TGTGCCAGCAGTGGACAGGGGAACACCGGGGAGCTGTTTTTT
>TRBV2|TRBD1|.|TRBJ2-5
CASKRGRSETQYF
TGTGCCAGCAAGAGGGGGCGATCGGAGACCCAGTACTTC
>TRBV5-6|TRBD1|.|TRBJ1-2
CASSRTGFGYTF
TGTGCCAGCAGCCGGACAGGGTTCGGCTACACCTTC
>TRBV5-1|.|.|TRBJ2-1
CASSLGGKGVEQFF
TGCGCCAGCAGCTTGGGTGGGAAGGGAGTTGAGCAGTTCTTC
>TRBV5-1|.|.|TRBJ1-1
CASSLAQGNTEAFF
TGCGCCAGCAGCTTGGCGCAGGGGAACACTGAAGCTTTCTTT
>TRBV7-8|.|.|TRBJ1-5
CASSETVVSNQPQHF
TGTGCCAGCAGCGAGACAGTGGTGAGCAATCAGCCCCAGCATTTT
>TRBV5-1|TRBD1|.|TRBJ2-1
CASSLGQGAGNEQFF
TGCGCCAGCAGCTTGGGACAGGGGGCGGGCAATGAGCAGTTCTTC